This TCR beta chain comes out of a study of blood T cell dynamics during melanoma immunotherapy (TCRdb year 2020). Broadly, across the study: All patients had metastatic melanoma and were given first-line pembrolizumab or nivolumab plus ipilimumab as standard of care in the United Kingdom. To find early correlates of response, the study profiled the peripheral T cell receptor repertoires of patients with metastatic melanoma both before and after one cycle of checkpoint inhibitor therapy. Consecutive patients formed a training cohort, and a further independent group of patients from the same centre was pooled into an external validation set. What the study reported, not specific to this receptor: The relatively small sample size was acknowledged as potentially limiting generalization of the results. Whether the T cell clones driving repertoire changes were melanoma-specific or reflected general immune activation could not be determined in the study. Patients who later achieved disease control showed a bifurcated PBMC repertoire reorganization at W3, with increased clonality or increased diversity, unlike progressors.

For every bulk PBMC sample, a fixed 350 ng of DNA was loaded. TCR beta CDR3 sequences were amplified from genomic DNA with the immunoSEQ TCRb Assay kit following manufacturer instructions. The KAPA Library Quantification Kit for Illumina platforms was used to quantify pooled libraries by qPCR. Pooled libraries were clustered at 0.6-1.1 pM and sequenced on an Illumina NextSeq 500. Per the authors' processing: Analysis of the TCR data relied on immunoSEQ ANALYZER and the R LymphoSeq package. A rearrangement efficiency score was calculated as productive divided by the sum of productive and non-productive CDR3 sequences. Clonality was assessed using the Gini coefficient and diversity using the Renyi index at alpha=1, with pairwise comparisons between timepoints within each patient. In LymphoSeq, clonal relatedness was computed with an edit distance of 3 and repertoire similarity was computed with the Bhattacharyya coefficient. To classify response, a linear discriminant analysis based on week-3 changes in clonality and diversity was built with the R MASS and caret packages. The source is immuneACCESS, and TCRdb retained only in-frame sequences with V and J called. Part of the clones is not carried over; for the studies checked, unresolved V genes explain less than half of this, and the remainder is unexplained. D and trimming were read from the DNA, whereas the V and J calls and clone size are those reported in that table. For this sample the table gives approximately 4,800 clones, of which around 87% were detected only once. The ten biggest clones cover over 15% of the sample.

Cut back by 4 bases and 5 bases, the V and J ends lie 20 bases apart. The germline V gene sets CDR1 to MNHEY and CDR2 to SVGAGI. The CDR3 starts with the cysteine, ends with the phenylalanine, and has 16 residues. The CDR3 DNA has 48 bases and is translated from base 1. Note on this clone: It has no known antigen specificity. A far larger clone is one nucleotide away, so this likely arose from a read error.

Interpreted using the paper, the time point label stands for: pre-treatment baseline. Blood was sampled before treatment (T0) and at week 3 (W3), after the first cycle of checkpoint blockade. Except for a couple of patients with rapid clinical progression, response was assessed 12 weeks after the first infusion by RECIST 1.1; disease control meant complete response, partial response or stable disease. Patients with prior systemic cancer treatment, concomitant immunosuppressant therapy or synchronous other active malignancies were excluded. Bulk PBMC and plasma cell-free DNA were both sequenced for TCR beta so that circulating cells and T cell turnover could be tracked. PBMC were isolated from blood with Lymphoprep and SepMate tubes, followed by red cell lysis. QIAamp DNA Blood Mini kits were used to extract DNA from PBMC and sorted T cell subsets.

The V gene is TRBV6-5 and the J gene is TRBJ1-2; TRBD1 could be the D gene, as 6 bases match. This sample comprised blood, obtained from a patient treated with checkpoint blockade. The receptor was isolated from a human donor with melanoma. CDR3 loop: CASSSLGTRERYGYTF. The nucleotide sequence reads TGTGCCAGCAGTTCTCTAGGGACACGGGAAAGGTATGGCTACACCTTC.